This T cell receptor beta chain was sequenced during a study of T cell repertoires in cytomegalovirus infection. Germline CDR1 SGHTA, CDR2 FQGNSA. The length of the CDR3 is 11 residues. The ends were cut back, 4 bases at V and 4 bases at J, with 2 bases in the middle. TCRdb re-derived calls from the reads in MiXCR, one entry per CDR3 protein. This table holds more than 200,000 distinct CDR3 sequences, approximately 9% found once. This clonotype was counted many times. The chain uses TRBV7-2 and TRBJ2-1; unclear D gene. The receptor's source is a human donor in good health (CMV status not recorded). Some clones in this sample may be carry-over from other donors' samples. Sequencing was carried out using PBMCs. DNA of the CDR3: TGTGCCAGCAGCTATTACAATGAGCAGTTCTTC. Its protein product is CASSYYNEQFF.